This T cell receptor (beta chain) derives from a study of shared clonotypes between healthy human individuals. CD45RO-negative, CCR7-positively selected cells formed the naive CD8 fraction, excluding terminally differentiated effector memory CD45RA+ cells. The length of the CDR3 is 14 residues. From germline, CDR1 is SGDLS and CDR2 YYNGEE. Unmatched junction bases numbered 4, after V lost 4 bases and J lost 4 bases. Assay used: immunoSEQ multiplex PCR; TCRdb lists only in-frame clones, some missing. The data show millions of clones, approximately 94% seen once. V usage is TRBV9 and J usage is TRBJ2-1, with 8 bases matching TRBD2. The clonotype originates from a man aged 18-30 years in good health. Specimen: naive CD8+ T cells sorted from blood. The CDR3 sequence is CASSTSGGYNEQFF. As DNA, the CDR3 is TGTGCCAGCAGCACCTCGGGGGGGTACAATGAGCAGTTCTTC.